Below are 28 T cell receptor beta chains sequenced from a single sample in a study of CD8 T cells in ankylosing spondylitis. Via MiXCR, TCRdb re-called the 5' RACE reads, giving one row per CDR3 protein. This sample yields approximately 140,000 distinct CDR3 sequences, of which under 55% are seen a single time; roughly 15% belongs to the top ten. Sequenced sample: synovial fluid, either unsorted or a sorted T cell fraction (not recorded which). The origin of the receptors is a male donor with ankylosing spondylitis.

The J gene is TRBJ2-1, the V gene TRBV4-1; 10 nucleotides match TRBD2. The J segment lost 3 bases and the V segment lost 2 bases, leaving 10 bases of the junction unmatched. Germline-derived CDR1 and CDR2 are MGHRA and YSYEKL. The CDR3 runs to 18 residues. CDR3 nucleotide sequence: TGCGCCAGCAGCCAAAGGGACATACTAGCGGGGAGCTACAATGAGCAGTTCTTC. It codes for CASSQRDILAGSYNEQFF.

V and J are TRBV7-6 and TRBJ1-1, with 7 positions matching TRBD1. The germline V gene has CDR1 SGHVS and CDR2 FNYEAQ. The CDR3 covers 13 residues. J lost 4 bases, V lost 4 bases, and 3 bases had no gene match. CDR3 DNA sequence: TGTGCCAGCAGCTCAGCAGGGGGCACTGAAGCTTTCTTT. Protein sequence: CASSSAGGTEAFF.

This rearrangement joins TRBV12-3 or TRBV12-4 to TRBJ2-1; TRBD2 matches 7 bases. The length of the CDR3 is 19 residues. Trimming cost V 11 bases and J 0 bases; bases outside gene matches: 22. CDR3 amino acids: CASLPHLVLSGSSYNEQFF. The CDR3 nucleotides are TGTGCCTCCCTCCCCCACCTTGTTCTTAGCGGGTCCTCCTACAATGAGCAGTTCTTC.

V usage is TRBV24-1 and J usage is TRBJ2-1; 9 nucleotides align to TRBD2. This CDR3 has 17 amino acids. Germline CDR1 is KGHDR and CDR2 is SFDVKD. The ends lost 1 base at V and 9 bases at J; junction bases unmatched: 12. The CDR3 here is CATSDFTPAGGLVEQFF. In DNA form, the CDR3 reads TGTGCCACCAGTGATTTCACCCCAGCGGGAGGATTAGTTGAGCAGTTCTTC.

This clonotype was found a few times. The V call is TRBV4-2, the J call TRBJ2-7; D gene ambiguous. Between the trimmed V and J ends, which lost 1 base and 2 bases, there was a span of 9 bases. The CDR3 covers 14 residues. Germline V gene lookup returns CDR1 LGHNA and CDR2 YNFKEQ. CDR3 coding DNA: TGTGCCAGCAGCCAAGGGCTAGACGCCTACGAGCAGTACTTC. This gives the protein CASSQGLDAYEQYF.

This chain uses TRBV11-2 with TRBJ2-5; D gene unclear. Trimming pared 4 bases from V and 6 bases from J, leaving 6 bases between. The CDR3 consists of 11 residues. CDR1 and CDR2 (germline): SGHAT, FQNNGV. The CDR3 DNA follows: TGTGCCAGCAGCTCCTTGAAGACCCAGTACTTC. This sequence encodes CASSSLKTQYF.

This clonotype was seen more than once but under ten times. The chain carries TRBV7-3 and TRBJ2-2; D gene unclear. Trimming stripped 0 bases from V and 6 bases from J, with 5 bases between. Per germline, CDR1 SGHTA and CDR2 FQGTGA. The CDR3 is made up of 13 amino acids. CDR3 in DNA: TGTGCCAGCAGCTTAACGGGTGCCGGGGAGCTGTTTTTT. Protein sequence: CASSLTGAGELFF. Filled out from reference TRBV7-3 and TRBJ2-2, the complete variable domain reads GAGVSQTPSNKVTEKGKYVELRCDPISGHTALYWYRQSLGQGPEFLIYFQGTGAADDSGLPNDRFFAVRPEGSVSTLKIQRTERGDSAVYLCASSLTGAGELFFGEGSRLTVL.

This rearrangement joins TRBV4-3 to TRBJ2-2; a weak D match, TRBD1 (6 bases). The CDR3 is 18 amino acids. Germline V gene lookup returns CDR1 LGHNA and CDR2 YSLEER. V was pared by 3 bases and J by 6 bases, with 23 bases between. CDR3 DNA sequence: TGCGCCAGCAGCCAGGACCCGTGGGGGCCAAAGGTACCCGGGGAGCTGTTTTTT. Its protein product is CASSQDPWGPKVPGELFF.

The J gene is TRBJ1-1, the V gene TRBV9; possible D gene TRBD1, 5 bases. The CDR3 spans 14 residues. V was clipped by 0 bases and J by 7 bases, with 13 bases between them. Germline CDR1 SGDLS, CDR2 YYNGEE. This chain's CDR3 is CASSVGGVSGEAFF. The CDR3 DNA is TGTGCCAGCAGCGTAGGAGGGGTGTCGGGTGAAGCTTTCTTT.

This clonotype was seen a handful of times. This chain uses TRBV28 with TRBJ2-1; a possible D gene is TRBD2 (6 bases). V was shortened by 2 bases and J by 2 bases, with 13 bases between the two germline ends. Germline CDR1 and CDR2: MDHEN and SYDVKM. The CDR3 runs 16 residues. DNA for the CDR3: TGTGCCAGCAGTTTAGGCGGGACGGACGCCTACAATGAGCAGTTCTTC. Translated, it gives CASSLGGTDAYNEQFF.

The CDR3 DNA is TGTGCCAGCAGTTTATCGATGGGGGGTTCAGGTGTTAACTATGGCTACACCTTC. This gives the protein CASSLSMGGSGVNYGYTF. V gene TRBV27 combines with J gene TRBJ1-2; D may be TRBD1 (5 bases). The CDR3 loop spans 18 amino acids. V lost 0 bases and J 1 base, leaving 18 bases between the germline ends. From germline, CDR1 is MNHEY and CDR2 SMNVEV (reference sequence).

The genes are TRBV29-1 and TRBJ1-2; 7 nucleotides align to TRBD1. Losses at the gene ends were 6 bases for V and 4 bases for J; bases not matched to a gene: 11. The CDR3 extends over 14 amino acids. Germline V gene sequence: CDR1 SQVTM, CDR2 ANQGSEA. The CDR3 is CSVADRAVPYGYTF. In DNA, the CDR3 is TGCAGCGTGGCTGACAGGGCGGTCCCCTATGGCTACACCTTC.

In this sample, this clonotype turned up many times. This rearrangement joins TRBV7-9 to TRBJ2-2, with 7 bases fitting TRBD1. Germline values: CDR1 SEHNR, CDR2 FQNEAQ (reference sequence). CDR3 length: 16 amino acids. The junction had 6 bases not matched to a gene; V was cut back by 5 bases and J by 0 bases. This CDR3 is CASSPWGQSNTGELFF. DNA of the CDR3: TGTGCCAGCAGCCCCTGGGGACAGTCGAACACCGGGGAGCTGTTTTTT.

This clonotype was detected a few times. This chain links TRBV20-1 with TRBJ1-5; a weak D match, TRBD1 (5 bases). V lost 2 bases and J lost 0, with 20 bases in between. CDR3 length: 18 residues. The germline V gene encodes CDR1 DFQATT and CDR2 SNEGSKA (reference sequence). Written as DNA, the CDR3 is TGCAGTGCTAGACCCCGAGGGGACCTCCTTTATAGCAATCAGCCCCAGCATTTT. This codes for CSARPRGDLLYSNQPQHF.

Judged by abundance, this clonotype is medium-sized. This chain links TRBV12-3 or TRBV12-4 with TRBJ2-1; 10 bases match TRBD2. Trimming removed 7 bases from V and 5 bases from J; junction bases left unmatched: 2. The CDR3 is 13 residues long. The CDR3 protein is CASMLAGDNEQFF. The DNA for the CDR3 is TGTGCCAGCATGCTAGCGGGGGACAATGAGCAGTTCTTC.

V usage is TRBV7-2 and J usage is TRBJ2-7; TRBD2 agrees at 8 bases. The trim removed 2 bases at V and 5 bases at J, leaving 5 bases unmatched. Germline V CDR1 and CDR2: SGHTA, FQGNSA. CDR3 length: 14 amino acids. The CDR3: CASSLTAGGHEQYF. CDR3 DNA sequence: TGTGCCAGCAGCTTAACGGCGGGGGGACACGAGCAGTACTTC.

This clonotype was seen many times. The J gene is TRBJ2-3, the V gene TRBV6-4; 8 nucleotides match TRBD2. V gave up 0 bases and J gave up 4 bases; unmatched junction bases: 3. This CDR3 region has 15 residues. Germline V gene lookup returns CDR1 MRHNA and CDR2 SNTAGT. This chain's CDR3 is CASSDSGGAADTQYF. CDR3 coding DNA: TGTGCCAGCAGTGACTCCGGGGGGGCCGCAGATACGCAGTATTTT.

CDR3 DNA: TGTGCCAGCAGTCCCGTGAGAGGGGGCCCCGAAGCTTTCTTT. Translated, it gives CASSPVRGGPEAFF. This chain uses TRBV12-3 or TRBV12-4 with TRBJ1-1, with 7 bases fitting TRBD1. V lost 5 bases and J lost 8; bases outside the gene matches: 11. This CDR3 comprises 14 residues.

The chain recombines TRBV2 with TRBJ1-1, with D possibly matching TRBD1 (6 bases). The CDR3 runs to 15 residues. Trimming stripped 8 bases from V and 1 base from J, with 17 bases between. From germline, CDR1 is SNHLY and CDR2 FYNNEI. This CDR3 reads CASGQWVTGNTEAFF. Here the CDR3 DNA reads TGTGCCAGCGGACAGTGGGTCACGGGGAACACTGAAGCTTTCTTT.

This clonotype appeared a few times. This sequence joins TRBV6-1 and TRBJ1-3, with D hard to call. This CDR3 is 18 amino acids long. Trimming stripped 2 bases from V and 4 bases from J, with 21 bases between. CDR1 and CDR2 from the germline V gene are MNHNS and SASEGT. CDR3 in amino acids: CASSEMMYADNSGNTIYF. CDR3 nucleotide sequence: TGTGCCAGCAGTGAAATGATGTACGCTGACAATTCCGGAAACACCATATATTTT.

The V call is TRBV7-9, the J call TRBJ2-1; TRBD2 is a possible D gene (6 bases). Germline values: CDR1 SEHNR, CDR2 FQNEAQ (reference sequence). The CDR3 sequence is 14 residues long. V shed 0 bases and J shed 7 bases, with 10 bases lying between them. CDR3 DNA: TGTGCCAGCAGCTTAGCCGGGGGTATGAATGAGCAGTTCTTC. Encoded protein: CASSLAGGMNEQFF.

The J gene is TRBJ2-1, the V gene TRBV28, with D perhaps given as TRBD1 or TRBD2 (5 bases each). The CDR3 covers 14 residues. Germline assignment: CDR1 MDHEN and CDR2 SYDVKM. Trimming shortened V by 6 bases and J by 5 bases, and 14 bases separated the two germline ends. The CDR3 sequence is CASSPQEDHNEQFF. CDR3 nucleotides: TGTGCCAGCAGCCCACAGGAGGATCACAATGAGCAGTTCTTC.

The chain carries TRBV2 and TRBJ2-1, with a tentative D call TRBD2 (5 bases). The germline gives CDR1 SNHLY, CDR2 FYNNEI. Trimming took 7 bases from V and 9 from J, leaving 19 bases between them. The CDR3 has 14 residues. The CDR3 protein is CASMDGGPRLEQFF. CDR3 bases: TGTGCCAGCATGGATGGCGGGCCGCGGCTTGAGCAGTTCTTC.

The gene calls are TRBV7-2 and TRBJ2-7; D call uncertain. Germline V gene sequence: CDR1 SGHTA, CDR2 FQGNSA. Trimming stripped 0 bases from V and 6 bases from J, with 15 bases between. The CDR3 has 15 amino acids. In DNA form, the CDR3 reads TGTGCCAGCAGCTTAGCCCCAGAGCCCTTTGGCGAGCAGTACTTC. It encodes CASSLAPEPFGEQYF.

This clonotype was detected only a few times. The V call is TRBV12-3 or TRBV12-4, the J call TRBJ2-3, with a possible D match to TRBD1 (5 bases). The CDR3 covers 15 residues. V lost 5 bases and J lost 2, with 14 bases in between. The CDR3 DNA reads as TGTGCCAGCAGTCCGGTGACAGTACCCACAGATACGCAGTATTTT. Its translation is CASSPVTVPTDTQYF.

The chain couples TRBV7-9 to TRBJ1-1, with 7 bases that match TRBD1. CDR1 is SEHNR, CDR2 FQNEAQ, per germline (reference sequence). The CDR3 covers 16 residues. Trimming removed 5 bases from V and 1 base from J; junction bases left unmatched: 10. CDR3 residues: CASSPQKDRKNTEAFF. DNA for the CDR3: TGTGCCAGCAGCCCACAAAAGGACAGGAAGAACACTGAAGCTTTCTTT.

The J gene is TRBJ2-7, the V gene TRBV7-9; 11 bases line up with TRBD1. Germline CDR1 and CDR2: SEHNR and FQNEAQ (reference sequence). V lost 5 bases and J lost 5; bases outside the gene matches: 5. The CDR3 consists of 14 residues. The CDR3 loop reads CASSTGQGADEQYF. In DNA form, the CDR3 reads TGTGCCAGCAGCACCGGACAGGGGGCTGACGAGCAGTACTTC.

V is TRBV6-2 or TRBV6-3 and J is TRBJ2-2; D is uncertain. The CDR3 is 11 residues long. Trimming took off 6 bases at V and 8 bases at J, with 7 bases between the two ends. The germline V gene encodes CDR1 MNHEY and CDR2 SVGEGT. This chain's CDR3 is CASRIQGELFF. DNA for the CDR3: TGTGCCAGCAGGATCCAAGGGGAGCTGTTTTTT.